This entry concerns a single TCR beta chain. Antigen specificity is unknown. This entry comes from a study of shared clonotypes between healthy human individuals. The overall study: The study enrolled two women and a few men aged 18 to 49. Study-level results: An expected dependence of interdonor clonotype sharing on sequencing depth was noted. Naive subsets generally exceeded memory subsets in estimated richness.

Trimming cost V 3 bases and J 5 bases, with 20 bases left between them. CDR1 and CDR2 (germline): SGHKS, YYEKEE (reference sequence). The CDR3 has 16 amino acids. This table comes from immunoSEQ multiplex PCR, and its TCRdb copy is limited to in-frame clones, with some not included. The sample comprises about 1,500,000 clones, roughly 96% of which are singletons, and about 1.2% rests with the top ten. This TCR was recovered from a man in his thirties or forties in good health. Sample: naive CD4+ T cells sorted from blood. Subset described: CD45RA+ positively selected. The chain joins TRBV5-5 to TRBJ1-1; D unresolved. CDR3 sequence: CASSSSLPALGTEAFF. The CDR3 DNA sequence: TGTGCCAGCAGCTCGTCTCTCCCAGCCTTAGGGACTGAAGCTTTCTTT. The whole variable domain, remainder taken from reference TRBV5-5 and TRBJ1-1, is DAGVTQSPTHLIKTRGQQVTLRCSPISGHKSVSWYQQVLGQGPQFIFQYYEKEERGRGNFPDRFSARQFPNYSSELNVNALLLGDSALYLCASSSSLPALGTEAFFGQGTRLTVV.